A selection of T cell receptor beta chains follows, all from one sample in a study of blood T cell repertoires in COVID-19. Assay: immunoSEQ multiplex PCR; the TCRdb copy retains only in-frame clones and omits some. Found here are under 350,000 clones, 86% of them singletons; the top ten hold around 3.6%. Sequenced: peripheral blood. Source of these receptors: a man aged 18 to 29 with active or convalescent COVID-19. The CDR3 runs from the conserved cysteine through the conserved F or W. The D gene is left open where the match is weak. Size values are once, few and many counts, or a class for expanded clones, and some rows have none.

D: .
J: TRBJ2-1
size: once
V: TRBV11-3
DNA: TGTGCCAGCAGCTTAACGGGGATAGGGTACAATGAGCAGTTCTTC
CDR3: CASSLTGIGYNEQFF

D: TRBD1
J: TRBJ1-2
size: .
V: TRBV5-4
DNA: TGTGCCAGTGGGACAGACTATGGCTACACCTTC
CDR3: CASGTDYGYTF

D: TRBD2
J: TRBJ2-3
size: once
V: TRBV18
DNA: TGTGCCAGCTCCCCCCCGGGACTAGCGGGAGTAGATACGCAGTATTTT
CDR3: CASSPPGLAGVDTQYF

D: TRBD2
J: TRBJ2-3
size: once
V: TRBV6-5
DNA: TGTGCCAGCAGTTACCTACTAGCGGGAGCAGATACGCAGTATTTT
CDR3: CASSYLLAGADTQYF

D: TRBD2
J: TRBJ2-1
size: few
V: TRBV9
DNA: TGTGCCAGCAGCGGCGGGGGAGGGGTCCACAATGAGCAGTTCTTC
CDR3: CASSGGGGVHNEQFF

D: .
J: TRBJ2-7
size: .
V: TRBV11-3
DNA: TGTGCCAGCAGCACGATTGGACTCCGCGTCGACGAGCAGTACTTC
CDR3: CASSTIGLRVDEQYF

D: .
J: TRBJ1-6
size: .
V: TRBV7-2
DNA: TGTGCCAGCAGCTTCGCGACAGGCCGCACTTCGTCACCCCTCCACTTT
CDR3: CASSFATGRTSSPLHF

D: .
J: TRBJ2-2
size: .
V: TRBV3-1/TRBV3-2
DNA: TGTGCCAGCAGCCTCCGGGGAATCCACACCGGGGAGCTGTTTTTT
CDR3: CASSLRGIHTGELFF

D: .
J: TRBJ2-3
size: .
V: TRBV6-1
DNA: TGTGCCAGCAGTGAACCCCGAGAGGAGGGGGATACGCAGTATTTT
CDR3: CASSEPREEGDTQYF

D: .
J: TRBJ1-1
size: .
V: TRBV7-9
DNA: TGTGCCAGCAGCCTAGAAAGCGACACTGAAGCTTTCTTT
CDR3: CASSLESDTEAFF

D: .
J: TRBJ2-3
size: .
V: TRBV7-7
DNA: TGTGCTAGCAGCTTAGTTCAGGGGAGCGAGCAGTATTTT
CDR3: CASSLVQGSEQYF

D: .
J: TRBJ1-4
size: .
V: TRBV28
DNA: TGTGCCAGCAGCCGTGGACGGGGAGGAAATGAAAAACTGTTTTTT
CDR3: CASSRGRGGNEKLFF

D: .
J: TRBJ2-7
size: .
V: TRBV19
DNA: TGTGCCAGTAGTAAAGCTATCCGGTCCGGGTACGAGCAGTACTTC
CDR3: CASSKAIRSGYEQYF

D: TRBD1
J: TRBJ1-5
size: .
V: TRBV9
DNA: TGTGCCAGCAGCTCCGGGACAGGGGTATGGCAGCCCCAGCATTTT
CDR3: CASSSGTGVWQPQHF